These T cell receptor beta chains were read from a single sample in a study of T-cell reconstitution after alpha-beta-depleted transplantation in children. TCRdb itself ran the PCR reads through MiXCR, one entry per CDR3 protein. The repertoire holds 600,000 to 700,000 distinct CDR3 sequences, with about an eighth as singletons. The source material was PBMCs, sampled before TCRalphabeta/CD19-depleted stem cell transplant. Receptors were obtained from a girl aged 2 to 9 with congenital amegakaryocytic thrombocytopenia, due to receive a stem cell transplant. Each CDR3 is given with its conserved first and last residue. Fields, in order: D gene, CDR3 length, J gene, clone size, V gene, CDR3 protein, CDR3 DNA. A D gene is named only where the DNA matches it firmly. Some rows have no size entry. The others give once, few or many, or a class for an expanded clone.

NA,14,TRBJ2-7,NA,TRBV5-1,CASSSDTSPNEQYF,TGCGCCAGCAGCTCGGACACCTCCCCTAACGAGCAGTACTTC
NA,12,TRBJ2-7,many,TRBV29-1,CSVAGQPYEQYF,TGCAGCGTTGCAGGACAGCCCTACGAGCAGTACTTC
NA,11,TRBJ2-7,many,TRBV5-1,CASSVGREQYF,TGCGCCAGCAGCGTGGGGAGGGAGCAGTACTTC
NA,16,TRBJ1-1,many,TRBV5-1,CASSLWAGMSNTEAFF,TGCGCCAGCAGCTTGTGGGCAGGGATGTCGAACACTGAAGCTTTCTTT
TRBD2,18,TRBJ2-1,NA,TRBV27,CASSSFAPRAGGGSEQFF,TGTGCCAGCAGTAGTTTTGCCCCCCGGGCGGGAGGTGGAAGTGAGCAGTTCTTC
TRBD2,16,TRBJ2-1,NA,TRBV7-8,CASSSPLAGPSREQFF,TGTGCCAGCAGCTCACCCTTAGCGGGGCCTTCACGGGAGCAGTTCTTC
TRBD1,15,TRBJ2-7,many,TRBV5-1,CASSFPGTAPYEQYF,TGCGCCAGCAGCTTTCCCGGGACAGCCCCCTACGAGCAGTACTTC
NA,13,TRBJ1-1,NA,TRBV7-2,CASSLVGLAEAFF,TGTGCCAGCAGCTTGGTGGGTTTGGCTGAAGCTTTCTTT
NA,15,TRBJ2-5,many,TRBV5-6,CASSLVRSSRETQYF,TGTGCCAGCAGCTTGGTTCGGAGCAGTCGAGAGACCCAGTACTTC
NA,15,TRBJ1-6,NA,TRBV7-6,CASSPLQVLGSPLHF,TGTGCCAGCAGTCCACTACAGGTTTTGGGTTCACCCCTCCACTTT
TRBD2,13,TRBJ2-5,NA,TRBV20-1,CSAPGLGTETQYF,TGCAGTGCTCCGGGACTAGGAACGGAGACCCAGTACTTC
TRBD1,18,TRBJ1-5,few,TRBV6-1,CASSRRTGTGRGGQPQHF,TGTGCCAGCAGTCGAAGAACCGGGACAGGGAGAGGTGGGCAGCCCCAGCATTTT
TRBD1,17,TRBJ2-2,many,TRBV6-5,CASSYISGQGNTGELFF,TGTGCCAGCAGTTACATATCGGGACAGGGAAACACCGGGGAGCTGTTTTTT
NA,14,TRBJ2-7,few,TRBV5-1,CASSLGPTVYEQYF,TGCGCCAGCAGCTTGGGCCCGACAGTCTACGAGCAGTACTTC
TRBD1,13,TRBJ2-3,many,TRBV15,CATSTGATDTQYF,TGTGCCACCAGTACAGGGGCTACAGATACGCAGTATTTT
NA,15,TRBJ2-7,few,TRBV5-5,CASSPEMFPDYEQYF,TGTGCCAGCAGCCCGGAAATGTTTCCAGACTACGAGCAGTACTTC
TRBD2,16,TRBJ2-1,NA,TRBV5-1,CASSLLASGSVNEQFF,TGCGCCAGCAGCTTGTTGGCTAGCGGGAGTGTCAATGAGCAGTTCTTC
NA,13,TRBJ2-1,NA,TRBV5-5,CASSLALVDEQFF,TGTGCCAGCAGCTTGGCCCTTGTGGATGAGCAGTTCTTC
NA,13,TRBJ2-3,many,TRBV5-1,CASSLYVGDTQYF,TGCGCCAGCAGCTTATACGTCGGAGATACGCAGTATTTT
NA,12,TRBJ2-7,many,TRBV24-1,CATSDERLKQYF,TGTGCCACCAGTGATGAGAGACTAAAGCAGTACTTC
NA,12,TRBJ2-1,many,TRBV29-1,CSVEPYGNEQFF,TGCAGCGTTGAACCATACGGGAATGAGCAGTTCTTC
NA,13,TRBJ1-1,NA,TRBV25-1,CASLQGGRSAAFF,TGTGCCAGCCTTCAAGGGGGACGAAGTGCGGCTTTCTTT
TRBD1,17,TRBJ2-5,NA,TRBV30,CAWSVRRGQGSRETQYF,TGTGCCTGGAGTGTACGTCGGGGACAGGGTAGCCGAGAGACCCAGTACTTC
TRBD2,16,TRBJ2-7,NA,TRBV5-1,CASSPSASGTAYEQYF,TGCGCCAGCAGTCCCTCCGCTAGCGGAACAGCCTACGAGCAGTACTTC
TRBD2,18,TRBJ2-1,many,TRBV25-1,CASSESLAVARTYNEQFF,TGTGCCAGCAGTGAATCCCTAGCGGTAGCGCGAACCTACAATGAGCAGTTCTTC
TRBD2,14,TRBJ2-1,many,TRBV20-1,CSARLAGVYNEQFF,TGCAGTGCTCGACTAGCGGGAGTCTACAATGAGCAGTTCTTC
TRBD1,16,TRBJ2-2,many,TRBV12-3/TRBV12-4,CASSRGTGVNTGELFF,TGTGCCAGCAGTAGGGGGACAGGGGTTAACACCGGGGAGCTGTTTTTT
NA,12,TRBJ1-2,NA,TRBV14,CASSQEQTDITF,TGTGCCAGCAGCCAAGAACAAACAGACATAACCTTC
NA,15,TRBJ2-3,NA,TRBV18,CASSPHPLDPDTQYF,TGTGCCAGCTCGCCACACCCATTGGACCCAGATACGCAGTATTTT
NA,14,TRBJ2-3,NA,TRBV12-5,CASGFAPQADTQYF,TGTGCTAGTGGTTTTGCTCCCCAGGCAGATACGCAGTATTTT
TRBD2,15,TRBJ2-3,few,TRBV28,CASSLPAGGSDTQYF,TGTGCCAGCAGTTTGCCAGCGGGAGGGTCAGATACGCAGTATTTT
NA,13,TRBJ1-2,many,TRBV4-2,CASSQRGTTGYTF,TGTGCCAGCAGCCAAAGAGGGACTACCGGCTACACCTTC
NA,13,TRBJ2-5,many,TRBV20-1,CSAREGTQETQYF,TGCAGTGCTAGAGAAGGGACTCAAGAGACCCAGTACTTC
NA,15,TRBJ2-7,NA,TRBV29-1,CSVFGGRPGDYEQYF,TGCAGCGTTTTCGGGGGGCGCCCCGGGGACTACGAGCAGTACTTC
NA,12,TRBJ2-3,NA,TRBV3-1,CASSQDQDTQYF,TGTGCCAGCAGCCAAGACCAAGATACGCAGTATTTT
NA,15,TRBJ2-3,many,TRBV29-1,CSVELAMGRTDTQYF,TGCAGCGTTGAGCTCGCAATGGGGCGCACAGATACGCAGTATTTT
TRBD2,17,TRBJ2-5,many,TRBV12-3/TRBV12-4,CASSHSQEREGQETQYF,TGTGCCAGCAGCCATAGTCAAGAGCGGGAGGGCCAAGAGACCCAGTACTTC
TRBD2,14,TRBJ2-3,many,TRBV12-3/TRBV12-4,CATEGTSRTDTQYF,TGTGCCACCGAGGGGACTAGTCGCACAGATACGCAGTATTTT
NA,17,TRBJ2-5,many,TRBV5-6,CASSFDQVRTGSETQYF,TGTGCCAGCAGCTTCGATCAAGTAAGGACCGGTTCCGAGACCCAGTACTTC